The rows below give T cell receptor beta chains drawn from one sample of a study of blood T cells in healthy people across ages. A single record per CDR3 protein comes from TCRdb applying MiXCR to the 5' RACE reads. The table has some 860,000 distinct CDR3 sequences, more than 50% seen once. The sample taken for sequencing was blood. The receptors were sampled from a man in his forties in good health. CDR3s include the opening cysteine and the closing phenylalanine or tryptophan. D genes are given only for firm matches. Not all rows give a size; the values are once, few, many and, for expanded clones, a class.

cdr3_aa: CSAPKNNSPLHF
cdr3_nt: TGCAGTGCTCCTAAGAATAATTCACCCCTCCACTTT
d_call: NA
clone_size: NA
cdr3_length: 12
j_call: TRBJ1-6
v_call: TRBV20-1

cdr3_aa: CSAAGLAGGGAETQYF
cdr3_nt: TGCAGTGCTGCCGGACTAGCGGGAGGGGGTGCAGAGACCCAGTACTTC
d_call: TRBD2
clone_size: NA
cdr3_length: 16
j_call: TRBJ2-5
v_call: TRBV20-1

cdr3_aa: CSAPRGGTQYF
cdr3_nt: TGCAGTGCTCCGCGGGGTGGGACCCAGTACTTC
d_call: NA
clone_size: NA
cdr3_length: 11
j_call: TRBJ2-5
v_call: TRBV20-1

cdr3_aa: CASSAWTVQETQFF
cdr3_nt: TGTGCCAGCAGCGCTTGGACAGTCCAAGAGACCCAGTTCTTC
d_call: NA
clone_size: once
cdr3_length: 14
j_call: TRBJ2-1
v_call: TRBV7-2

cdr3_aa: CASSRNDFYEQYF
cdr3_nt: TGTGCCAGCAGCCGAAACGACTTCTACGAGCAGTACTTC
d_call: NA
clone_size: few
cdr3_length: 13
j_call: TRBJ2-7
v_call: TRBV28

cdr3_aa: CLWRGTSGTYEQYF
cdr3_nt: TGTCTATGGCGTGGGACTAGCGGGACGTACGAGCAGTACTTC
d_call: TRBD2
clone_size: few
cdr3_length: 14
j_call: TRBJ2-7
v_call: TRBV6-4

cdr3_aa: CASSQESNVQTQYF
cdr3_nt: TGTGCCAGCAGCCAAGAGTCGAACGTCCAGACCCAGTACTTC
d_call: NA
clone_size: NA
cdr3_length: 14
j_call: TRBJ2-5
v_call: TRBV3-1

cdr3_aa: CASSLSFKLPGQGSGANVLTF
cdr3_nt: TGTGCCAGCAGTTTATCGTTCAAGTTACCGGGACAGGGCTCTGGGGCCAACGTCCTGACTTTC
d_call: TRBD1
clone_size: NA
cdr3_length: 21
j_call: TRBJ2-6
v_call: TRBV27

cdr3_aa: CASSPHLAGPEETQYF
cdr3_nt: TGTGCCAGCAGCCCCCACCTTGCGGGACCAGAAGAGACCCAGTACTTC
d_call: NA
clone_size: few
cdr3_length: 16
j_call: TRBJ2-5
v_call: TRBV25-1

cdr3_aa: CASRKRDTDTQYF
cdr3_nt: TGTGCCAGCAGGAAACGGGACACAGATACGCAGTATTTT
d_call: NA
clone_size: NA
cdr3_length: 13
j_call: TRBJ2-3
v_call: TRBV27

cdr3_aa: CSADTSGRTDTQYF
cdr3_nt: TGCAGCGCAGATACTAGCGGGAGAACAGATACGCAGTATTTT
d_call: TRBD2
clone_size: NA
cdr3_length: 14
j_call: TRBJ2-3
v_call: TRBV29-1

cdr3_aa: CASSSYDSYDYEQYF
cdr3_nt: TGTGCCAGCAGTTCCTATGACAGCTATGATTACGAGCAGTACTTC
d_call: NA
clone_size: few
cdr3_length: 15
j_call: TRBJ2-7
v_call: TRBV6-6

cdr3_aa: CASSQDLTAETQYF
cdr3_nt: TGTGCCAGCAGCCAAGATCTCACCGCGGAGACCCAGTACTTC
d_call: NA
clone_size: few
cdr3_length: 14
j_call: TRBJ2-5
v_call: TRBV3-1

cdr3_aa: CASSVGGYQPQHF
cdr3_nt: TGTGCCAGCAGTGTGGGGGGGTATCAGCCCCAGCATTTT
d_call: NA
clone_size: NA
cdr3_length: 13
j_call: TRBJ1-5
v_call: TRBV7-2

cdr3_aa: CASSPRPEDSPLHF
cdr3_nt: TGTGCCAGCAGCCCCCGGCCCGAGGATTCACCCCTCCACTTT
d_call: NA
clone_size: few
cdr3_length: 14
j_call: TRBJ1-6
v_call: TRBV7-3

cdr3_aa: CASSWSGTGSVGANVLTF
cdr3_nt: TGCGCCAGCAGCTGGTCTGGGACAGGGTCCGTTGGGGCCAACGTCCTGACTTTC
d_call: TRBD1
clone_size: NA
cdr3_length: 18
j_call: TRBJ2-6
v_call: TRBV5-1

cdr3_aa: CASKTGNYYGYTF
cdr3_nt: TGTGCCAGCAAAACAGGGAACTACTATGGCTACACCTTC
d_call: NA
clone_size: once
cdr3_length: 13
j_call: TRBJ1-2
v_call: TRBV27

cdr3_aa: CASSQVGLAGELFF
cdr3_nt: TGCGCCAGCAGCCAAGTCGGGTTAGCCGGGGAGCTGTTTTTT
d_call: NA
clone_size: NA
cdr3_length: 14
j_call: TRBJ2-2
v_call: TRBV4-1

cdr3_aa: CASSLDLTTGELFF
cdr3_nt: TGTGCCAGCAGCTTAGACTTAACCACCGGGGAGCTGTTTTTT
d_call: NA
clone_size: NA
cdr3_length: 14
j_call: TRBJ2-2
v_call: TRBV7-9

cdr3_aa: CASSLLGGNEKLFF
cdr3_nt: TGTGCCAGCAGTTTGTTGGGGGGCAATGAAAAACTGTTTTTT
d_call: NA
clone_size: NA
cdr3_length: 14
j_call: TRBJ1-4
v_call: TRBV12-3/TRBV12-4

cdr3_aa: CSARDEISDTQYF
cdr3_nt: TGCAGTGCTAGAGACGAGATTTCAGATACGCAGTATTTT
d_call: NA
clone_size: NA
cdr3_length: 13
j_call: TRBJ2-3
v_call: TRBV20-1

cdr3_aa: CASSTGRVTYEQYF
cdr3_nt: TGTGCCAGTAGTACAGGCCGAGTCACCTACGAGCAGTACTTC
d_call: NA
clone_size: NA
cdr3_length: 14
j_call: TRBJ2-7
v_call: TRBV19

cdr3_aa: CSVGTVNTEAFF
cdr3_nt: TGCAGCGTTGGGACAGTGAACACTGAAGCTTTCTTT
d_call: NA
clone_size: NA
cdr3_length: 12
j_call: TRBJ1-1
v_call: TRBV29-1

cdr3_aa: CATSRDNTVGYQETQYF
cdr3_nt: TGTGCCACCAGCAGAGATAATACAGTCGGGTACCAAGAGACCCAGTACTTC
d_call: NA
clone_size: NA
cdr3_length: 17
j_call: TRBJ2-5
v_call: TRBV15

cdr3_aa: CASSATGGGYEQYF
cdr3_nt: TGTGCCAGCAGCGCGACAGGGGGAGGCTACGAGCAGTACTTC
d_call: TRBD1
clone_size: few
cdr3_length: 14
j_call: TRBJ2-7
v_call: TRBV6-4

cdr3_aa: CASSPTGVDYGYTF
cdr3_nt: TGTGCCAGCAGTCCGACAGGGGTGGACTATGGCTACACCTTC
d_call: TRBD1
clone_size: many
cdr3_length: 14
j_call: TRBJ1-2
v_call: TRBV6-6

cdr3_aa: CSAQARGGTPHTDEQFF
cdr3_nt: TGCAGTGCTCAGGCCAGGGGTGGCACGCCCCACACGGATGAGCAGTTCTTC
d_call: NA
clone_size: NA
cdr3_length: 17
j_call: TRBJ2-1
v_call: TRBV20-1

cdr3_aa: CASSPDLISYAYNEQYF
cdr3_nt: TGTGCCAGCAGCCCAGATCTTATATCTTATGCCTACAATGAGCAGTACTTC
d_call: NA
clone_size: NA
cdr3_length: 17
j_call: TRBJ2-4
v_call: TRBV11-3

cdr3_aa: CASSFGPTQQYF
cdr3_nt: TGTGCCAGCAGCTTTGGACCGACCCAGCAGTACTTC
d_call: NA
clone_size: NA
cdr3_length: 12
j_call: TRBJ2-4
v_call: TRBV7-9

cdr3_aa: CASSPEVAGANTEAFF
cdr3_nt: TGCGCCAGCAGCCCAGAGGTCGCAGGGGCGAACACTGAAGCTTTCTTT
d_call: NA
clone_size: NA
cdr3_length: 16
j_call: TRBJ1-1
v_call: TRBV5-1

cdr3_aa: CASSQTGTGYDEQFF
cdr3_nt: TGTGCCAGCAGCCAAACCGGGACAGGGTATGATGAGCAGTTCTTC
d_call: TRBD1
clone_size: few
cdr3_length: 15
j_call: TRBJ2-1
v_call: TRBV7-2

cdr3_aa: CASSLTAETSGRAEFF
cdr3_nt: TGTGCCAGCAGCCTGACTGCTGAGACTAGCGGGAGGGCGGAGTTCTTC
d_call: TRBD2
clone_size: NA
cdr3_length: 16
j_call: TRBJ2-1
v_call: TRBV11-3

cdr3_aa: CASSEAREQYF
cdr3_nt: TGTGCCAGCAGTGAAGCCAGGGAGCAGTACTTC
d_call: NA
clone_size: NA
cdr3_length: 11
j_call: TRBJ2-5
v_call: TRBV2

cdr3_aa: CASTNRVRRETQYF
cdr3_nt: TGTGCCAGCACAAACAGGGTCCGTCGGGAGACCCAGTACTTC
d_call: NA
clone_size: NA
cdr3_length: 14
j_call: TRBJ2-5
v_call: TRBV7-8

cdr3_aa: CASSLYRDRKYEQYF
cdr3_nt: TGTGCCAGCAGCCTCTACCGGGACCGCAAATACGAGCAGTACTTC
d_call: NA
clone_size: NA
cdr3_length: 15
j_call: TRBJ2-7
v_call: TRBV3-1

cdr3_aa: CASSLLFDRARYEQYF
cdr3_nt: TGTGCCAGCTCACTCTTATTCGACAGGGCGAGGTACGAGCAGTACTTC
d_call: TRBD1
clone_size: NA
cdr3_length: 16
j_call: TRBJ2-7
v_call: TRBV18

cdr3_aa: CASSQDRTGVNYGYTF
cdr3_nt: TGCGCCAGCAGCCAAGACCGGACAGGGGTTAACTATGGCTACACCTTC
d_call: TRBD1
clone_size: NA
cdr3_length: 16
j_call: TRBJ1-2
v_call: TRBV4-1

cdr3_aa: CATSDPGQGPYEQYF
cdr3_nt: TGTGCCACCAGTGACCCCGGACAGGGACCCTACGAGCAGTACTTC
d_call: TRBD1
clone_size: NA
cdr3_length: 15
j_call: TRBJ2-7
v_call: TRBV24-1

cdr3_aa: CASSLEGSGGVDTQYF
cdr3_nt: TGCGCCAGCAGCTTGGAGGGTAGCGGGGGGGTCGATACGCAGTATTTT
d_call: TRBD2
clone_size: NA
cdr3_length: 16
j_call: TRBJ2-3
v_call: TRBV5-1

cdr3_aa: CASSLADNGPYNEQFF
cdr3_nt: TGTGCCAGCAGCCTCGCTGACAACGGCCCCTACAATGAGCAGTTCTTC
d_call: NA
clone_size: NA
cdr3_length: 16
j_call: TRBJ2-1
v_call: TRBV28

cdr3_aa: CSVRRSEVLGGMMGSYNEQFF
cdr3_nt: TGCAGCGTTAGAAGGAGTGAGGTGTTGGGGGGGATGATGGGGTCCTACAATGAACAGTTCTTC
d_call: TRBD2
clone_size: NA
cdr3_length: 21
j_call: TRBJ2-1
v_call: TRBV29-1

cdr3_aa: CASSLTGAAYGYTF
cdr3_nt: TGTGCCAGCAGTCTAACAGGGGCCGCCTATGGCTACACCTTC
d_call: TRBD1
clone_size: NA
cdr3_length: 14
j_call: TRBJ1-2
v_call: TRBV12-3/TRBV12-4

cdr3_aa: CASSQGPRTGTYEQYF
cdr3_nt: TGCGCCAGCAGCCAAGGCCCCCGGACTGGAACCTACGAGCAGTACTTC
d_call: NA
clone_size: NA
cdr3_length: 16
j_call: TRBJ2-7
v_call: TRBV4-1

cdr3_aa: CASSEVLSGNGYTF
cdr3_nt: TGTGCCAGCAGTGAGGTTCTTTCAGGGAATGGCTACACCTTC
d_call: NA
clone_size: few
cdr3_length: 14
j_call: TRBJ1-2
v_call: TRBV25-1

cdr3_aa: CASSSNRDSYEQFF
cdr3_nt: TGTGCCAGCAGCTCAAACCGGGACTCTTATGAGCAGTTCTTC
d_call: NA
clone_size: few
cdr3_length: 14
j_call: TRBJ2-1
v_call: TRBV7-3

cdr3_aa: CASSVVSLSTGEGGYTF
cdr3_nt: TGTGCCAGCAGCGTAGTCTCTCTTTCTACTGGGGAGGGTGGCTACACCTTC
d_call: NA
clone_size: NA
cdr3_length: 17
j_call: TRBJ1-2
v_call: TRBV9

cdr3_aa: CASSLDSLGTQYF
cdr3_nt: TGTGCCAGCAGTTTGGACAGTTTGGGGACCCAGTACTTC
d_call: NA
clone_size: NA
cdr3_length: 13
j_call: TRBJ2-5
v_call: TRBV7-2